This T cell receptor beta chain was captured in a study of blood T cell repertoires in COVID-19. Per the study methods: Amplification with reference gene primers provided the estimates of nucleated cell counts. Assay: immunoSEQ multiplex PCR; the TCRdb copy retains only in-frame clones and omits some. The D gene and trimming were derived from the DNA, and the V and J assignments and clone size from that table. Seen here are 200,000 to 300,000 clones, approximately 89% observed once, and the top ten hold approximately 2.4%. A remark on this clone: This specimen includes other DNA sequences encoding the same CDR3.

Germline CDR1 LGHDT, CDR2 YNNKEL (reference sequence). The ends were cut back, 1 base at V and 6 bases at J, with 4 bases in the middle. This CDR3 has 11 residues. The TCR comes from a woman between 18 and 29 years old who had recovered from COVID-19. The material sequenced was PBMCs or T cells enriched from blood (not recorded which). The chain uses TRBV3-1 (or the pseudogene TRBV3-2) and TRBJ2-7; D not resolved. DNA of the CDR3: TGTGCCAGCAGCCAAGTGAGCGAGCAGTACTTC. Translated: CASSQVSEQYF.